Listed below are T cell receptor beta chains from one sample, sequenced in a study of cytomegalovirus exposure and HLA in healthy donors. TCRdb keeps only in-frame clones here, not all; method: immunoSEQ multiplex PCR. This table has 200,000 or so clones, roughly 79% appearing once. Sequencing was done on a sample of PBMCs. The receptors stem from a young man in good health and CMV-seronegative. Both conserved end residues are part of each CDR3. The D gene is left open where the match is weak. Size tells how often a clone was seen (once, few, many) or the class of an expanded clone, and some rows leave it out.

d_gene	abundance	j_gene	v_gene	CDR3aa	CDR3nt
.	once	TRBJ1-1	TRBV7-3	CASSLSGVGTEAFF	TGTGCCAGCAGCTTATCGGGAGTTGGAACTGAAGCTTTCTTT
.	.	TRBJ2-1	TRBV28	CASSADRYNEQFF	TGTGCCAGCAGTGCCGACAGATACAATGAGCAGTTCTTC
TRBD1	.	TRBJ2-1	TRBV7-7	CASSLGQGSYNEQFF	TGTGCTAGCAGCTTAGGACAGGGGTCCTACAATGAGCAGTTCTTC
TRBD1	.	TRBJ1-1	TRBV7-9	CASSSPIGTGGFMNTEAFF	TGTGCCAGCAGCTCGCCGATTGGGACAGGGGGCTTCATGAACACTGAAGCTTTCTTT
TRBD2	.	TRBJ2-3	TRBV5-1	CASSLLFSGSGTDTQYF	TGCGCCAGCAGCTTGCTCTTTAGCGGGAGTGGCACAGATACGCAGTATTTT
.	.	TRBJ2-7	TRBV11-3	CASSPFGQTYEQYF	TGTGCCAGCAGCCCCTTCGGACAAACCTACGAGCAGTACTTC
.	.	TRBJ2-1	TRBV7-3	CASSLDSDYNEQFF	TGTGCCAGCAGCTTGGACAGTGACTACAATGAGCAGTTCTTC
.	.	TRBJ1-2	TRBV2	CASSFDRNYGYTF	TGTGCCAGCAGTTTCGACAGAAACTATGGCTACACCTTC
.	.	TRBJ2-5	TRBV11-2	CASSRTGSETQYF	TGTGCCAGCAGCCGAACGGGGTCAGAGACCCAGTACTTC
TRBD2	.	TRBJ2-1	TRBV9	CASSGLAGVFYNEQFF	TGTGCCAGCAGCGGACTAGCGGGAGTATTCTACAATGAGCAGTTCTTC
TRBD2	.	TRBJ2-5	TRBV5-1	CASSSLGGTGLKETQYF	TGCGCCAGCAGCTCCCTCGGGGGGACGGGTTTAAAAGAGACCCAGTACTTC
TRBD1	once	TRBJ1-2	TRBV30	CAWTLTGGGYGYTF	TGTGCCTGGACACTGACAGGGGGTGGCTATGGCTACACCTTC
.	.	TRBJ2-1	TRBV6-5	CASSYQGYNEQFF	TGTGCCAGCAGTTACCAGGGGTACAATGAGCAGTTCTTC
TRBD1	.	TRBJ1-6	TRBV6-5	CASSYLAGGNSPLHF	TGTGCCAGCAGTTACTTGGCAGGGGGTAATTCACCCCTCCACTTT
.	.	TRBJ1-5	TRBV28	CASRTYRTDSNQPQHF	TGTGCCAGCAGAACGTACAGGACAGATAGCAATCAGCCCCAGCATTTT
.	few	TRBJ2-3	TRBV19	CASTPQRASTDTQYF	TGTGCCAGTACGCCCCAGCGGGCCTCCACAGATACGCAGTATTTT
TRBD2	.	TRBJ2-7	TRBV27	CASSLGGLAGLPSYEQYF	TGTGCCAGCAGTTTAGGTGGACTAGCGGGACTACCGTCCTACGAGCAGTACTTC
TRBD1	.	TRBJ1-5	TRBV6-1	CASSEEGARQPQHF	TGTGCCAGCAGTGAAGAGGGGGCGCGTCAGCCCCAGCATTTT
.	.	TRBJ2-5	TRBV25-1	CASSELAGMQETQYF	TGTGCCAGCAGTGAATTAGCAGGGATGCAAGAGACCCAGTACTTC
.	.	TRBJ1-4	TRBV4-1	CASSQGGSDNEKLFF	TGCGCCAGCAGCCAAGGGGGCAGCGACAATGAAAAACTGTTTTTT
.	.	TRBJ2-1	TRBV7-3	CASSLTQSGERNEQFF	TGTGCCAGCAGCTTAACCCAATCGGGGGAGCGAAATGAGCAGTTCTTC
TRBD2	.	TRBJ2-3	TRBV29-1	CSVTGLFTDTQYF	TGCAGCGTTACGGGACTATTCACAGATACGCAGTATTTT
.	.	TRBJ2-2	TRBV19	CASSIVGGANTGELFF	TGTGCCAGTAGTATTGTAGGGGGAGCGAACACCGGGGAGCTGTTTTTT
TRBD1	few	TRBJ1-3	TRBV4-3	CASSQDPTGGGNTIYF	TGCGCCAGCAGCCAAGACCCGACAGGGGGTGGAAACACCATATATTTT
TRBD2	.	TRBJ2-2	TRBV9	CASSVGGSYTGELFF	TGTGCCAGCAGCGTAGGCGGGAGTTACACCGGGGAGCTGTTTTTT
TRBD1	.	TRBJ2-7	TRBV4-1	CASSLDRPVGYEQYF	TGCGCCAGCAGCCTGGACAGGCCAGTGGGCTACGAGCAGTACTTC
.	.	TRBJ2-7	TRBV27	CASSLRGSYEQYF	TGTGCCAGCAGTTTGCGAGGGTCTTACGAGCAGTACTTC
.	.	TRBJ1-1	TRBV19	CASNSEGEGHTEAFF	TGTGCCAGTAATTCGGAGGGGGAGGGGCATACTGAAGCTTTCTTT
.	once	TRBJ2-7	TRBV2	CASTDSYEQYF	TGTGCCAGCACCGACAGCTACGAGCAGTACTTC
.	.	TRBJ2-1	TRBV9	CASSVRDSLLPNEQFF	TGTGCCAGCAGCGTTCGGGACTCGCTTCTACCAAATGAGCAGTTCTTC
.	.	TRBJ1-5	TRBV30	CAWSSRGNQPQHF	TGTGCCTGGAGTTCCCGGGGTAATCAGCCCCAGCATTTT
TRBD2	.	TRBJ2-2	TRBV9	CASSVGGREGTGELFF	TGTGCCAGCAGCGTAGGCGGGCGGGAGGGCACCGGGGAGCTGTTTTTT
TRBD1	.	TRBJ2-4	TRBV4-2	CASSQGDGQVDIQYF	TGTGCCAGCAGCCAAGGAGACGGACAGGTTGACATTCAGTACTTC
TRBD2	.	TRBJ2-1	TRBV6-1	CAAGGVGWDEQFF	TGTGCCGCCGGGGGGGTCGGGTGGGATGAGCAGTTCTTC
.	once	TRBJ2-5	TRBV2	CASSELGGLQETQYF	TGTGCCAGCAGTGAATTGGGGGGTCTCCAAGAGACCCAGTACTTC
.	.	TRBJ1-3	TRBV5-8	CASSPKYGQSGNTIYF	TGTGCCAGCAGCCCAAAATACGGACAGTCTGGAAACACCATATATTTT
.	.	TRBJ2-7	TRBV4-2	CASSQDPQGIYEQYF	TGTGCCAGCAGCCAAGACCCCCAGGGGATCTACGAGCAGTACTTC
TRBD1	.	TRBJ2-3	TRBV6-1	CASSKAPSTGGAFDTQYF	TGTGCCAGCAGTAAAGCCCCCTCGACAGGGGGCGCGTTTGATACGCAGTATTTT
.	.	TRBJ2-1	TRBV19	CASSIDTFLTADNEQFF	TGTGCCAGTAGTATAGATACCTTCTTGACAGCTGACAATGAGCAGTTCTTC
TRBD1	many	TRBJ2-2	TRBV2	CARGTGSGGELFF	TGTGCCAGGGGGACAGGATCGGGGGGGGAGCTGTTTTTT
.	.	TRBJ1-4	TRBV6-5	CASSPGRGNEKLFF	TGTGCCAGCAGCCCGGGCCGGGGTAATGAAAAACTGTTTTTT
TRBD2	.	TRBJ2-7	TRBV28	CASSLDTSGEHYEQYF	TGTGCCAGCAGTTTGGACACTAGCGGGGAACACTACGAGCAGTACTTC
.	.	TRBJ1-2	TRBV6-6	CASSPEAVYGYTF	TGTGCCAGCAGTCCTGAGGCGGTCTATGGCTACACCTTC
TRBD1	.	TRBJ1-2	TRBV5-1	CASSLAGQGSYGYTF	TGCGCCAGCAGCTTGGCAGGACAGGGTTCCTATGGCTACACCTTC
TRBD1	few	TRBJ2-1	TRBV9	CASSLTGQGWIEQFF	TGTGCCAGCAGCTTAACGGGACAGGGGTGGATTGAGCAGTTCTTC
.	.	TRBJ1-1	TRBV5-4	CASSSDTEAFF	TGTGCCAGCAGTTCGGACACTGAAGCTTTCTTT
.	.	TRBJ1-1	TRBV9	CASSTGQSTEAFF	TGTGCCAGCAGCACAGGACAGAGCACTGAAGCTTTCTTT
TRBD1	.	TRBJ2-6	TRBV18	CASSPPPRTGSFSGANVLTF	TGTGCCAGCTCACCACCCCCTCGGACAGGGTCCTTCTCTGGGGCCAACGTCCTGACTTTC
TRBD1	few	TRBJ2-5	TRBV9	CASSVGDRALWETQYF	TGTGCCAGCAGCGTAGGGGACAGGGCCCTGTGGGAGACCCAGTACTTC
.	.	TRBJ1-1	TRBV7-3	CASSLRENTEAFF	TGTGCCAGCAGCTTACGGGAGAACACTGAAGCTTTCTTT
.	.	TRBJ2-5	TRBV6-1	CASSEGAGETQYF	TGTGCCAGCAGTGAAGGGGCCGGAGAGACCCAGTACTTC
.	.	TRBJ2-5	TRBV11-2	CASREGETQYF	TGTGCCAGCAGGGAGGGGGAGACCCAGTACTTC
.	.	TRBJ1-3	TRBV7-9	CASSSPGYGNTIYF	TGTGCCAGCAGCAGTCCCGGTTACGGAAACACCATATATTTT
.	once	TRBJ1-6	TRBV30	CAWSHQGENSPLHF	TGTGCCTGGAGCCACCAGGGTGAGAATTCACCCCTCCACTTT
TRBD1	.	TRBJ2-7	TRBV6-5	CASTPAGGSHEQYF	TGTGCCAGCACACCCGCAGGGGGCAGCCACGAGCAGTACTTC
.	.	TRBJ2-7	TRBV6-6	CASRVASYEQYF	TGTGCCAGCAGGGTAGCGTCCTACGAGCAGTACTTC
TRBD1	.	TRBJ1-6	TRBV25-1	CASSEYYGNRGRPSPLHF	TGTGCCAGCAGTGAATACTACGGGAACAGGGGGCGCCCCTCACCCCTCCACTTT
TRBD1	.	TRBJ1-1	TRBV11-3	CASSPQTGGRTEAFF	TGTGCCAGCAGCCCCCAGACAGGGGGAAGAACTGAAGCTTTCTTT
TRBD2	.	TRBJ2-7	TRBV6-5	CASSYLASGSYEQYF	TGTGCCAGCAGTTACTTGGCTAGCGGGTCCTACGAGCAGTACTTC
TRBD1	.	TRBJ1-4	TRBV28	CASSLDVGQGAEKLFF	TGTGCCAGCAGTTTGGACGTTGGACAGGGGGCTGAAAAACTGTTTTTT